This is a list of T cell receptor beta chains from one sample in a study of blood T cell repertoires in COVID-19. Libraries were prepared by immunoSEQ multiplex PCR; TCRdb keeps only in-frame clonotypes and omits some of them. The sample consists of around 180,000 clones, 65% to 80% of them appearing once. The source material was PBMCs or T cells enriched from blood (not recorded which). These receptor sequences come from a woman aged 45-65 years with acute COVID-19. Both conserved end residues are part of each CDR3. Fields, in order: CDR3 length, J gene, D gene, V gene, clone size, CDR3 protein, CDR3 DNA. D genes are given only for firm matches. Clone size appears in some rows only: once, few, many, or a class for an expanded clone.

len: 12; j_gene: TRBJ2-3; d_gene: NA; v_gene: TRBV11-3; abundance: NA; CDR3aa: CASSFSADTQYF; CDR3nt: TGTGCCAGCAGCTTTAGTGCCGATACGCAGTATTTT
len: 14; j_gene: TRBJ2-3; d_gene: TRBD2; v_gene: TRBV5-1; abundance: NA; CDR3aa: CASSLAVKGDTQYF; CDR3nt: TGCGCCAGCAGCCTAGCGGTCAAGGGAGATACGCAGTATTTT
len: 16; j_gene: TRBJ2-1; d_gene: TRBD2; v_gene: TRBV6-2/TRBV6-3; abundance: NA; CDR3aa: CASSYVAGGGKNEQFF; CDR3nt: TGTGCCAGCAGTTACGTAGCGGGGGGAGGTAAGAATGAGCAGTTCTTC
len: 17; j_gene: TRBJ1-1; d_gene: NA; v_gene: TRBV12-5; abundance: many; CDR3aa: CASGSDSLRIMNTEAFF; CDR3nt: TGTGCTAGTGGTTCGGACAGCCTTCGCATTATGAACACTGAAGCTTTCTTT
len: 14; j_gene: TRBJ1-1; d_gene: NA; v_gene: TRBV5-4; abundance: NA; CDR3aa: CASSWPGGNTEAFF; CDR3nt: TGTGCCAGCAGCTGGCCGGGGGGGAACACTGAAGCTTTCTTT
len: 13; j_gene: TRBJ1-1; d_gene: TRBD1; v_gene: TRBV5-4; abundance: few; CDR3aa: CASSTDRAAEAFF; CDR3nt: TGTGCCAGCAGCACCGACAGGGCGGCTGAAGCTTTCTTT
len: 15; j_gene: TRBJ2-1; d_gene: TRBD2; v_gene: TRBV3-1/TRBV3-2; abundance: NA; CDR3aa: CASSPGTRAYNEQFF; CDR3nt: TGTGCCAGCAGCCCCGGGACTAGGGCCTACAATGAGCAGTTCTTC
len: 13; j_gene: TRBJ1-5; d_gene: NA; v_gene: TRBV18; abundance: NA; CDR3aa: CASSPDRDQPQHF; CDR3nt: TGTGCCAGCTCACCGGACAGAGATCAGCCCCAGCATTTT
len: 16; j_gene: TRBJ1-4; d_gene: NA; v_gene: TRBV9; abundance: NA; CDR3aa: CASSVGKTTVNEKLFF; CDR3nt: TGTGCCAGCAGCGTAGGCAAGACGACAGTCAATGAAAAACTGTTTTTT
len: 13; j_gene: TRBJ1-5; d_gene: NA; v_gene: TRBV30; abundance: NA; CDR3aa: CAWGGSGNQPQHF; CDR3nt: TGTGCCTGGGGGGGCAGTGGCAATCAGCCCCAGCATTTT
len: 17; j_gene: TRBJ2-2; d_gene: TRBD2; v_gene: TRBV9; abundance: NA; CDR3aa: CASSVYAGGLGTGELFF; CDR3nt: TGTGCCAGCAGCGTGTACGCGGGGGGGCTCGGCACCGGGGAGCTGTTTTTT
len: 16; j_gene: TRBJ2-2; d_gene: NA; v_gene: TRBV10-2; abundance: NA; CDR3aa: CASNRGALPGTGELFF; CDR3nt: TGCGCCAGCAATCGGGGGGCCCTCCCGGGCACCGGGGAGCTGTTTTTT
len: 15; j_gene: TRBJ1-5; d_gene: TRBD1; v_gene: TRBV6-5; abundance: NA; CDR3aa: CASSRRDRVDQPQHF; CDR3nt: TGTGCCAGCAGTCGACGGGACAGGGTGGATCAGCCCCAGCATTTT
len: 13; j_gene: TRBJ1-1; d_gene: NA; v_gene: TRBV5-1; abundance: few; CDR3aa: CASMSGGNTEAFF; CDR3nt: TGCGCCAGTATGTCCGGGGGGAACACTGAAGCTTTCTTT
len: 16; j_gene: TRBJ2-5; d_gene: TRBD1; v_gene: TRBV5-1; abundance: NA; CDR3aa: CASRPTGTGLQETQYF; CDR3nt: TGCGCCAGCAGACCGACCGGGACAGGGTTACAAGAGACCCAGTACTTC
len: 12; j_gene: TRBJ1-2; d_gene: NA; v_gene: TRBV11-2; abundance: NA; CDR3aa: CASSFEGWGYTF; CDR3nt: TGTGCCAGCAGCTTTGAGGGATGGGGCTACACCTTC
len: 14; j_gene: TRBJ1-5; d_gene: TRBD1; v_gene: TRBV10-3; abundance: few; CDR3aa: CAISGGQPNQPQHF; CDR3nt: TGTGCCATCAGTGGGGGACAGCCCAATCAGCCCCAGCATTTT
len: 12; j_gene: TRBJ2-5; d_gene: NA; v_gene: TRBV7-9; abundance: NA; CDR3aa: CASSQLKETQYF; CDR3nt: TGTGCCAGCAGCCAACTTAAGGAGACCCAGTACTTC
len: 15; j_gene: TRBJ1-6; d_gene: TRBD1; v_gene: TRBV9; abundance: NA; CDR3aa: CASSPGQGALSPLHF; CDR3nt: TGTGCCAGCAGCCCCGGACAGGGCGCGCTTTCACCCCTCCACTTT
len: 14; j_gene: TRBJ1-5; d_gene: NA; v_gene: TRBV5-8; abundance: NA; CDR3aa: CASSLWVRDQPQHF; CDR3nt: TGTGCCAGCAGCCTATGGGTGAGGGATCAGCCCCAGCATTTT
len: 14; j_gene: TRBJ1-2; d_gene: NA; v_gene: TRBV7-8; abundance: NA; CDR3aa: CASSRLGVSYGYTF; CDR3nt: TGTGCCAGCAGCCGGTTAGGGGTATCCTATGGCTACACCTTC
len: 16; j_gene: TRBJ1-6; d_gene: NA; v_gene: TRBV7-9; abundance: many; CDR3aa: CASSSGAGFYNSPLHF; CDR3nt: TGTGCCAGCAGCTCCGGAGCGGGCTTCTATAATTCACCCCTCCACTTT
len: 14; j_gene: TRBJ2-5; d_gene: NA; v_gene: TRBV19; abundance: many; CDR3aa: CASGPLEAGETQYF; CDR3nt: TGTGCCAGTGGCCCTCTGGAGGCGGGAGAGACCCAGTACTTC
len: 15; j_gene: TRBJ2-3; d_gene: TRBD2; v_gene: TRBV6-5; abundance: NA; CDR3aa: CASSLTSGTADTQYF; CDR3nt: TGTGCCAGCAGTCTGACTAGCGGGACCGCAGATACGCAGTATTTT
len: 14; j_gene: TRBJ1-1; d_gene: TRBD1; v_gene: TRBV7-9; abundance: NA; CDR3aa: CASSQGQGNTEAFF; CDR3nt: TGTGCCAGCAGCCAGGGACAGGGGAACACTGAAGCTTTCTTT
len: 19; j_gene: TRBJ1-4; d_gene: TRBD1; v_gene: TRBV19; abundance: NA; CDR3aa: CASSVGQGRARATNEKLFF; CDR3nt: TGTGCCAGTAGTGTCGGACAGGGGAGAGCTCGAGCAACTAATGAAAAACTGTTTTTT
len: 10; j_gene: TRBJ1-2; d_gene: NA; v_gene: TRBV20-1; abundance: once; CDR3aa: CSGSGGGYTF; CDR3nt: TGCAGTGGAAGCGGGGGTGGCTACACCTTC
len: 15; j_gene: TRBJ2-3; d_gene: TRBD2; v_gene: TRBV4-2; abundance: NA; CDR3aa: CASSPSGGAPDTQYF; CDR3nt: TGTGCCAGCAGCCCTAGCGGGGGGGCCCCAGATACGCAGTATTTT
len: 14; j_gene: TRBJ2-2; d_gene: TRBD1; v_gene: TRBV6-5; abundance: once; CDR3aa: CASRLQGWTGELFF; CDR3nt: TGTGCCAGCAGACTACAGGGGTGGACCGGGGAGCTGTTTTTT
len: 16; j_gene: TRBJ2-3; d_gene: TRBD2; v_gene: TRBV5-4; abundance: NA; CDR3aa: CASSKSGGAGEDTQYF; CDR3nt: TGTGCCAGCAGCAAAAGCGGGGGGGCCGGGGAAGATACGCAGTATTTT
len: 16; j_gene: TRBJ2-1; d_gene: TRBD2; v_gene: TRBV7-2; abundance: NA; CDR3aa: CASSLVWMGGNNEQFF; CDR3nt: TGTGCCAGCAGCTTAGTGTGGATGGGAGGGAACAATGAGCAGTTCTTC
len: 17; j_gene: TRBJ2-3; d_gene: TRBD2; v_gene: TRBV5-6; abundance: NA; CDR3aa: CASSCQPHLADTDTQYF; CDR3nt: TGTGCCAGCAGCTGCCAACCCCACCTAGCGGACACAGATACGCAGTATTTT
len: 14; j_gene: TRBJ2-2; d_gene: TRBD1; v_gene: TRBV5-1; abundance: NA; CDR3aa: CASSLGRGPGELFF; CDR3nt: TGCGCCAGCAGCTTGGGAAGGGGGCCCGGGGAGCTGTTTTTT
len: 15; j_gene: TRBJ1-4; d_gene: NA; v_gene: TRBV9; abundance: NA; CDR3aa: CASSVERDFNEKLFF; CDR3nt: TGTGCCAGCAGCGTAGAGCGGGATTTTAATGAAAAACTGTTTTTT
len: 15; j_gene: TRBJ2-3; d_gene: TRBD2; v_gene: TRBV18; abundance: NA; CDR3aa: CASSPSTSGTDTQYF; CDR3nt: TGTGCCAGCTCACCTTCGACTAGCGGCACAGATACGCAGTATTTT
len: 13; j_gene: TRBJ1-1; d_gene: NA; v_gene: TRBV28; abundance: NA; CDR3aa: CASGPGRNTEAFF; CDR3nt: TGTGCCAGCGGTCCAGGCAGGAACACTGAAGCTTTCTTT
len: 15; j_gene: TRBJ1-5; d_gene: TRBD1; v_gene: TRBV5-1; abundance: NA; CDR3aa: CASSFAGQSNQPQHF; CDR3nt: TGCGCCAGCAGCTTTGCGGGACAGAGCAATCAGCCCCAGCATTTT
len: 16; j_gene: TRBJ2-3; d_gene: TRBD2; v_gene: TRBV7-2; abundance: NA; CDR3aa: CASSPQRGGRADTQYF; CDR3nt: TGTGCCAGCAGCCCACAGCGGGGGGGCCGGGCAGATACGCAGTATTTT
len: 17; j_gene: TRBJ1-1; d_gene: TRBD1; v_gene: TRBV18; abundance: NA; CDR3aa: CASSEEPGQGRNTEAFF; CDR3nt: TGTGCCAGCTCAGAAGAGCCGGGACAGGGAAGGAACACTGAAGCTTTCTTT
len: 15; j_gene: TRBJ1-4; d_gene: NA; v_gene: TRBV27; abundance: NA; CDR3aa: CASSALYGGDEKLFF; CDR3nt: TGTGCCAGCAGTGCCCTGTACGGGGGTGATGAAAAACTGTTTTTT
len: 14; j_gene: TRBJ1-2; d_gene: NA; v_gene: TRBV28; abundance: few; CDR3aa: CASSFLSLPYGYTF; CDR3nt: TGTGCCAGCAGTTTTTTGAGCCTACCCTATGGCTACACCTTC